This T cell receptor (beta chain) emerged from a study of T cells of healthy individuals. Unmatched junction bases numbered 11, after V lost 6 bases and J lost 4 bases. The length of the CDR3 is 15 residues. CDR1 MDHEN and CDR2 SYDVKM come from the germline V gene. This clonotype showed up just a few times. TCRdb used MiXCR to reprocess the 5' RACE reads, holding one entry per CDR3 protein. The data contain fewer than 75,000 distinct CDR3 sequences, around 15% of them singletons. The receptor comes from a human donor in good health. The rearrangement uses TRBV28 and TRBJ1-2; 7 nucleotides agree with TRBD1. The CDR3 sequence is CASSGPRTGIYGYTF. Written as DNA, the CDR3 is TGTGCCAGCAGCGGCCCTCGGACAGGCATCTATGGCTACACCTTC.